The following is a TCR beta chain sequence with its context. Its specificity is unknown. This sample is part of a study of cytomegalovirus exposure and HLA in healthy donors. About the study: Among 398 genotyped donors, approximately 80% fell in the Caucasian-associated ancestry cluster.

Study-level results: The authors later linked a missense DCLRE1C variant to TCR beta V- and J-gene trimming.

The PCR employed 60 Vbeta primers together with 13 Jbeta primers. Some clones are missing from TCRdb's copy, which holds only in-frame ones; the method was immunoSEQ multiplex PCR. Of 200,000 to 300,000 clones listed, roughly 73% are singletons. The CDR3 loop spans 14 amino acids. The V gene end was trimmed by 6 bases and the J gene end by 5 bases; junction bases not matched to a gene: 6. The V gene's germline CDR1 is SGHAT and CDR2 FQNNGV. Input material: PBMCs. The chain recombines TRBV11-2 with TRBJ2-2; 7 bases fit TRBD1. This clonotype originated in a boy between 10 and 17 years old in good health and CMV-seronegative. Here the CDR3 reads CASRGRQGTGELFF. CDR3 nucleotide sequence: TGTGCCAGCAGGGGCCGACAGGGAACCGGGGAGCTGTTTTTT.